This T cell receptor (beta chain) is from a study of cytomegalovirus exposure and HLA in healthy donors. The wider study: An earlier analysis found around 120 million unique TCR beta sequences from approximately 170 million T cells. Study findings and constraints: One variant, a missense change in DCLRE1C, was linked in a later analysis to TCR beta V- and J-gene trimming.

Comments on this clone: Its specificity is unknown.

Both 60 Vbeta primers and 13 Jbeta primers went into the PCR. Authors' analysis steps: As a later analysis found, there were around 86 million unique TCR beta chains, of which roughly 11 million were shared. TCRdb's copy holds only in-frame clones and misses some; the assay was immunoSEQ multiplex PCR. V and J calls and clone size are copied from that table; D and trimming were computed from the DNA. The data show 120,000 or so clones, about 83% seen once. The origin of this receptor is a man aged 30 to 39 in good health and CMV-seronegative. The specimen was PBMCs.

This CDR3 reads CSVEEGAGNEQFF. In DNA form, the CDR3 reads TGCAGCGTTGAAGAGGGGGCAGGCAATGAGCAGTTCTTC. The chain carries TRBV29-1 and TRBJ2-1, with D tentatively TRBD1 (6 bases). Between the trimmed V and J ends, which lost 0 bases and 6 bases, there was a span of 9 bases. The CDR3 is made up of 13 amino acids. Germline assignment: CDR1 SQVTM and CDR2 ANQGSEA.